Described below is a single TCR beta chain sequence and its context. Sequencing used immunoSEQ multiplex PCR; TCRdb keeps in-frame clones, though not all of them. The sample lists approximately 210,000 clones, 92% occurring once. The source of the sample is a study of blood T cell repertoires in COVID-19. Looking at the study overall: The United States, Italy and Spain supplied acute and convalescent COVID-19 samples. Sources were T cells, B-cell-depleted T cells, or PBMCs; the material itself was cDNA or gDNA.

The V and J ends lost 7 bases and 1 base respectively, with 14 bases between them. CDR1 and CDR2 from the germline V gene are SNHLY and FYNNEI. This CDR3 has 15 residues. The sequence was obtained from a man aged 25 to 45 with acute or convalescent COVID-19. The gene calls are TRBV2 and TRBJ1-5, with a possible D match to TRBD1 (5 bases). Input material: peripheral blood. In DNA form, the CDR3 reads TGTGCCAGCAAAGGGGCCAGACCAAGCAATCAGCCCCAGCATTTT. It specifies CASKGARPSNQPQHF.